This TCR beta chain emerged from a study of shared clonotypes between healthy human individuals. Cells designated naive CD8 were CD45RO-negative and were positively selected for CCR7, with terminally differentiated effector memory CD45RA+ cells excluded. Libraries were prepared by immunoSEQ multiplex PCR; TCRdb keeps only in-frame clonotypes and omits some of them. The sample records around 560,000 clones, 90% to 95% being singletons. V lost 1 base and J lost 2, with 11 bases in between. The CDR3 is 14 amino acids. The germline gives CDR1 GTSNPN, CDR2 SVGIG (reference sequence). Specimen: naive CD8+ T cells sorted from blood. This TCR derives from a woman between 25 and 40 years old in good health. The chain joins TRBV30 to TRBJ1-2; tentative D call: TRBD1 (5 bases). The CDR3 DNA follows: TGTGCCTGGAGTGGGCAGGGAGCAAACTATGGCTACACCTTC. Its translation: CAWSGQGANYGYTF. The entire variable domain, with the rest obtained from reference TRBV30 and TRBJ1-2, is as follows: SQTIHQWPATLVQPVGSPLSLECTVEGTSNPNLYWYRQAAGRGLQLLFYSVGIGQISSEVPQNLSASRPQDRQFILSSKKLLLSDSGFYLCAWSGQGANYGYTFGSGTRLTVV.